This T cell receptor (beta chain) appears in the sequencing data of a study of siplizumab effects on memory and regulatory T cells. To note about this clone: Its antigen is not known.

Each sample had approximately 10^5 TCR templates assayed. Assay: immunoSEQ multiplex PCR; the TCRdb copy retains only in-frame clones and omits some. The table has about 120,000 clones, roughly 94% seen once; the top ten hold approximately 1.8%. The germline V gene encodes CDR1 LNHDA and CDR2 SQIVND (reference sequence). V shed 3 bases and J shed 2 bases, with 7 bases lying between them. The CDR3 runs to 13 residues. General observations from the study: Many proliferating CD4+ or CD8+ clones remained unclassified. Roughly 75-96% of them could not be assigned either a naive or a memory phenotype. It seemed that naive T cells were more diverse than memory cells and were major contributors to the alloresponse. The mapping of alloreactive clones to unstimulated subsets covered only a minor fraction of them.

Specimen: non-Treg CD4+ T cells sorted from blood. This rearrangement joins TRBV19 to TRBJ1-2, with D perhaps matching TRBD1 (5 bases). This TCR derives from a human donor in good health. The CDR3 protein is CASSMGRNYGYTF. The CDR3 DNA is TGTGCCAGTAGTATGGGGCGGAACTATGGCTACACCTTC.